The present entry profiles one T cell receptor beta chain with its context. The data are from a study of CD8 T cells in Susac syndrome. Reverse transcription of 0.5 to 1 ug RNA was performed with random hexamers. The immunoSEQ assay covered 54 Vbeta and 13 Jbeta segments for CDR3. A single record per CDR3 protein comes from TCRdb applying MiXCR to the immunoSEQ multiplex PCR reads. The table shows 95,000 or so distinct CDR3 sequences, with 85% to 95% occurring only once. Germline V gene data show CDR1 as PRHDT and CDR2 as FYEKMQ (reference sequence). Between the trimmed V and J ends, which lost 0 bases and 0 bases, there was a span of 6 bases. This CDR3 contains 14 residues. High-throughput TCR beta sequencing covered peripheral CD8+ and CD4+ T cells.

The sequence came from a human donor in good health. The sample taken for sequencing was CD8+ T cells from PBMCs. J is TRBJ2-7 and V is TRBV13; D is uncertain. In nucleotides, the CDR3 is TGTGCCAGCAGCTTAGGGCAGAGCTCCTACGAGCAGTACTTC. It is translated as CASSLGQSSYEQYF.